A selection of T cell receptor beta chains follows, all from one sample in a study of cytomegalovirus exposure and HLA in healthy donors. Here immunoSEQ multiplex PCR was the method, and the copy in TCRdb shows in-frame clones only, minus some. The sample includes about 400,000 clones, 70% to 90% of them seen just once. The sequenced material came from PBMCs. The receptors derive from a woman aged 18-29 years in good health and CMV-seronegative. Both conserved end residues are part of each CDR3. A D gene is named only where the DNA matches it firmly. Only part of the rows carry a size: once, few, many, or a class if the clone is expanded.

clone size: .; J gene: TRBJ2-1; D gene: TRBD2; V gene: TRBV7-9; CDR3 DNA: TGTGCCAGCGCGGGGGGCTCAGTCAACAATGAGCAGTTCTTC; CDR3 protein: CASAGGSVNNEQFF
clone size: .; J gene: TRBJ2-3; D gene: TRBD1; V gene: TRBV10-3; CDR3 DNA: TGTGCCATCAGTGAGTCGACCCCAGGGGGAGCAGATACGCAGTATTTT; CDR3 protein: CAISESTPGGADTQYF
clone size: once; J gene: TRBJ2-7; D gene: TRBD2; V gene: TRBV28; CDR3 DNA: TGTGCCAGCAGTTTCCCGGGGAGGGCCGGCACCCTAGCGATCTACGAGCAGTACTTC; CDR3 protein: CASSFPGRAGTLAIYEQYF
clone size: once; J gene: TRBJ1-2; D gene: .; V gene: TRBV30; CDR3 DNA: TGTGCCTGGTCTTCAGGACAAAGAACCTATGGCTACACCTTC; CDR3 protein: CAWSSGQRTYGYTF
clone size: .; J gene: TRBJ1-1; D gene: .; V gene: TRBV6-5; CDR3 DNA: TGTGCCAGCAGTTTAAGGGGTGCGACTGAAGCTTTCTTT; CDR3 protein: CASSLRGATEAFF
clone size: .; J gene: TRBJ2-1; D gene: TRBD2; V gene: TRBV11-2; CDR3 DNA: TGTGCCAGCAGCTTAGTACCGACTAGCCGGGGGAATGAGCAGTTCTTC; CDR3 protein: CASSLVPTSRGNEQFF
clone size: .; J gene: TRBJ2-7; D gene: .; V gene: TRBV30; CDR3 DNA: TGTGCCTGGAGTGGGGGGGTGCCCTACGAGCAGTACTTC; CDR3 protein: CAWSGGVPYEQYF
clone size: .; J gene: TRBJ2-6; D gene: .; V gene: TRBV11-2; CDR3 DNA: TGTGCCAGCAGCTTAGATTTATCTGGGGCCAACGTCCTGACTTTC; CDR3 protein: CASSLDLSGANVLTF
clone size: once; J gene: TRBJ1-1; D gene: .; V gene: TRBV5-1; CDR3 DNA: TGCGCCAGCAGCCCTCACCGGGACACGAACACTGAAGCTTTCTTT; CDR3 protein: CASSPHRDTNTEAFF
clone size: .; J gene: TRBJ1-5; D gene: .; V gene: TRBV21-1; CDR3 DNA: TGTGCCAGCAGCAAAGTGGACAGGGGAGACGATCAGCCCCAGCATTTT; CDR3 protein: CASSKVDRGDDQPQHF
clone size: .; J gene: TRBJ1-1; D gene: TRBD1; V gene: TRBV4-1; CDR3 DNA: TGCGCCAGCAGCTGGCCAGGACAGGGGAACACTGAAGCTTTCTTT; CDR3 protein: CASSWPGQGNTEAFF
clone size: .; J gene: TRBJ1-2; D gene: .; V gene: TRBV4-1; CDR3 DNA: TGCGCCAGCAGCCAAGGGGCATCCCCTATTTTCTATGGCTACACCTTC; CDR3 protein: CASSQGASPIFYGYTF
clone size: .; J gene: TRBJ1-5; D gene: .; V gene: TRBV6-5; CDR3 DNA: TGTGCCAGCAGTTATGGACAGTATAGCAATCAGCCCCAGCATTTT; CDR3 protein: CASSYGQYSNQPQHF
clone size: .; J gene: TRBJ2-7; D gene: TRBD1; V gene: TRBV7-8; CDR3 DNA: TGTGCCAGCTCCACAGGGGATTCCTACGAGCAGTACTTC; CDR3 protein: CASSTGDSYEQYF
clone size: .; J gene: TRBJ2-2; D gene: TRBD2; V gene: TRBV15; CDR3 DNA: TGTGCCACCAGCAGATTCCGAGGGACTAGCGGGGGGAACACCGGGGAGCTGTTTTTT; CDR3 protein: CATSRFRGTSGGNTGELFF
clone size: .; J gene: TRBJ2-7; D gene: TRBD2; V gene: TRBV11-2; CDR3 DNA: TGTGCCAGCAGCCGCCCCGGGCGGGGGGACGAGCAGTACTTC; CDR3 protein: CASSRPGRGDEQYF
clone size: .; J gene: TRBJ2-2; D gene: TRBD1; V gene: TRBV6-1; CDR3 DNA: TGTGCCAGCGAGAAGGGGGCTGACACCGGGGAGCTGTTTTTT; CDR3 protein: CASEKGADTGELFF
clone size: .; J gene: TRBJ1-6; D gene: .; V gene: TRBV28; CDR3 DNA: TGTGCCACCTTAGAGGGGGGGAGGAATTCACCCCTCCACTTT; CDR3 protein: CATLEGGRNSPLHF